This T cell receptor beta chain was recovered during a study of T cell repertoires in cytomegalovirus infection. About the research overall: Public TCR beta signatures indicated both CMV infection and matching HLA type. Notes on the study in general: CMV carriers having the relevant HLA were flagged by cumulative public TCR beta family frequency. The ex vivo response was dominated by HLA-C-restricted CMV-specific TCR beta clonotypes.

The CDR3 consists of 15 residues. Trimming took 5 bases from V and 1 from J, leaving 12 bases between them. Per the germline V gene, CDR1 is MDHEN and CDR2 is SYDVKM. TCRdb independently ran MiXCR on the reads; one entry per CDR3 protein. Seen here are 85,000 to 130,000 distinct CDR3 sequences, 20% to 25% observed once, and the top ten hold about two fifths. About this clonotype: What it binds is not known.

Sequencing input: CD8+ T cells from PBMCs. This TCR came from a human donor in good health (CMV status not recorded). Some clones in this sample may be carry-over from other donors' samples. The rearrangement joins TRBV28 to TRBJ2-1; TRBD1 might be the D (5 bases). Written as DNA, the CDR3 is TGTGCCAGCAGTCACCCCAGGGAATCCTACAATGAGCAGTTCTTC. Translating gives CASSHPRESYNEQFF.